Presented here are 31 T cell receptor beta chains from one specimen sequenced in a study of CD8+CD57+ T cells in acquired aplastic anemia. Sequencing was done on patients that had shown CD8+CD57+ cell expansion by flow cytometry. Investigators profiled TCR beta VDJ and CDR3 from genomic DNA template. TCRdb itself ran the reads through MiXCR, one entry per CDR3 protein. This table has tens of thousands of distinct CDR3 sequences, roughly three fifths appearing once. Source material: sorted CD4+, CD8+, or CD8+CD57+ T cells (not recorded which) from PBMCs. Receptors were obtained from a human donor with aplastic anemia.

This rearrangement joins TRBV7-9 to TRBJ2-7; no definite D call. Germline V gene data show CDR1 as SEHNR and CDR2 as FQNEAQ (reference sequence). This CDR3 is 13 amino acids long. Trimming pared 3 bases from V and 0 bases from J, leaving 6 bases between. Here the CDR3 reads CASSLWSSYEQYF. The CDR3 DNA follows: TGTGCCAGCAGCTTGTGGAGCTCCTACGAGCAGTACTTC.

On this clonotype itself: This may arise from a read error, as a much more abundant clone is one base away. The final CDR3 position lacks the conserved phenylalanine or tryptophan, pointing to a likely read error. This chain links TRBV6-1 with TRBJ2-3; 13 positions agree with TRBD2. Trimming took 8 bases from V and 8 from J; bases not matched to a gene: 10. CDR3 length: 15 amino acids. CDR1 and CDR2 from the germline V gene are MNHNS and SASEGT. In DNA, the CDR3 is TGTGCCAGCGCCCCCGGGACTAGCGGGGTGGGTACGCAGTATCTT. Encoded protein: CASAPGTSGVGTQYL.

The chain joins TRBV15 to TRBJ2-5, with 10 nucleotides matching TRBD2. V gave up 3 bases and J gave up 3 bases; unmatched junction bases: 13. Germline values: CDR1 LNHNV, CDR2 YYDKDF (reference sequence). The CDR3 extends over 18 amino acids. The CDR3 nucleotides are TGTGCCACCAGCAGCCCCCGGCTAGCGGGGGTAGTTGAAGAGACCCAGTACTTC. This codes for CATSSPRLAGVVEETQYF.

CDR3 sequence reads: CSATRDAYEQYF. The CDR3 nucleotides read TGCAGTGCTACCCGGGACGCCTACGAGCAGTACTTC. The chain employs TRBV20-1 and TRBJ2-7; either TRBD1 or TRBD2 may fit D (5 bases each). The CDR3 sequence is 12 residues long. V was clipped by 4 bases and J by 2 bases, with 9 bases between them. Germline V lookup: CDR1 DFQATT, CDR2 SNEGSKA (reference sequence).

CDR3 amino acids: CASSIFLGPNSPLHF. CDR3 bases: TGTGCCAGTAGTATTTTTTTGGGGCCGAATTCACCCCTCCACTTT. This chain connects TRBV19 to TRBJ1-6; D is perhaps TRBD1 (5 bases). The V and J ends lost 3 bases and 7 bases respectively, with 13 bases between them. The CDR3 contains 15 residues. CDR1 and CDR2 (germline): LNHDA, SQIVND (reference sequence).

This clonotype has a count of ten or more. V usage is TRBV9 and J usage is TRBJ1-6; D is ambiguous. CDR3 length: 16 amino acids. With 2 bases removed from V and 8 bases from J, the gap between germline ends came to 17 bases. CDR1 SGDLS and CDR2 YYNGEE come from the germline V gene. CDR3 amino acids: CASSVNVGVGDSPLHF. The CDR3, as DNA: TGTGCCAGCAGCGTTAATGTGGGAGTAGGTGATTCACCCCTCCACTTT.

This clonotype was seen many times. The rearrangement links TRBV24-1 to TRBJ1-1, with TRBD1 matching 9 bases. Germline-derived CDR1 and CDR2 are KGHDR and SFDVKD. With V trimmed by 6 bases and J by 4 bases, 5 bases remained unmatched. This CDR3 comprises 14 residues. The CDR3 protein is CATSPGQGITEAFF. The CDR3 DNA is TGTGCCACCAGTCCCGGACAGGGGATCACTGAAGCTTTCTTT.

This clonotype was detected only a few times. The chain uses TRBV11-2 and TRBJ2-7; TRBD2 might be the D (7 bases). V lost 8 bases and J lost 0, with 20 bases in between. The CDR3 length is 16 residues. Per germline, CDR1 SGHAT and CDR2 FQNNGV. Here the CDR3 DNA reads TGTGCCAGCGGCCCCAGGGGAAGGGGGGGCTCCTACGAGCAGTACTTC. It is translated as CASGPRGRGGSYEQYF.

J is TRBJ1-6 and V is TRBV7-6; 8 bases align to TRBD1. The CDR3 runs 14 residues. The trim removed 6 bases at V and 7 bases at J, leaving 5 bases unmatched. Germline CDR1 SGHVS, CDR2 FNYEAQ. CDR3 nucleotide sequence: TGTGCCAGCAGTTCAGACAGGGGCAATTCACCCCTCCACTTT. Translation: CASSSDRGNSPLHF.

This clonotype was recorded many times. Written as DNA, the CDR3 is TGTGCCAGCAGCGTAGCTTTATCCGGCAGGGGCTCTGGAAACACCATATATTTT. Its translation: CASSVALSGRGSGNTIYF. The chain combines TRBV9 with TRBJ1-3, with D possibly matching TRBD1 (6 bases). Trimming removed 0 bases from V and 0 bases from J, with 16 bases in between. The CDR3 length is 18 residues. CDR1 is SGDLS, CDR2 YYNGEE, per germline. The full variable domain, completed using reference TRBV9 and TRBJ1-3, is DSGVTQTPKHLITATGQRVTLRCSPRSGDLSVYWYQQSLDQGLQFLIQYYNGEERAKGNILERFSAQQFPDLHSELNLSSLELGDSALYFCASSVALSGRGSGNTIYFGEGSWLTVV.

The J gene is TRBJ2-5, the V gene TRBV10-2; D gene uncertain. The CDR3 sequence is 10 residues long. Trimming took off 8 bases at V and 5 bases at J, with 6 bases between the two ends. The germline CDR1 and CDR2 sequences are WSHSY and SAAADI. In nucleotides, the CDR3 is TGCGCCAGCGGATACGAGACCCAGTACTTC. Its translation: CASGYETQYF.

The chain is built from TRBV25-1 and TRBJ2-1; a possible D gene is TRBD2 (6 bases). Trimming removed 2 bases from V and 0 bases from J, with 8 bases in between. Germline assignment: CDR1 MGHDK and CDR2 SYGVNS. The CDR3 has 15 residues. Here the CDR3 reads CASSETGGSYNEQFF. In DNA, the CDR3 is TGTGCCAGCAGTGAAACCGGGGGCTCCTACAATGAGCAGTTCTTC.

About this clonotype: One junction end does not reproduce the germline sequence, and a read error may be involved. The chain combines TRBV7-2 with TRBJ2-5; 8 bases are shared with TRBD1. The CDR3 has 15 residues. Germline V gene data show CDR1 as SGHTA and CDR2 as FQGNSA. CDR3 in DNA: TGCGCCAGCAGCCAGGACAGGGCAGACCAAGAGACCCAGTACTTC. It codes for CASSQDRADQETQYF.

This clonotype showed up just a few times. The chain uses TRBV25-1 and TRBJ2-3; TRBD2 might be the D (7 bases). In germline, CDR1 is MGHDK, CDR2 SYGVNS. Trimming shortened V by 3 bases and J by 3 bases, and 16 bases separated the two germline ends. The CDR3 has 16 residues. CDR3 sequence: CASSDRRGGRTDTQYF. The DNA of the CDR3 is TGTGCCAGCAGTGATCGAAGGGGGGGAAGGACAGATACGCAGTATTTT.

This chain links TRBV20-1 with TRBJ2-5; D perhaps matches TRBD2 (5 bases). The germline CDR1 and CDR2 sequences are DFQATT and SNEGSKA (reference sequence). This CDR3 spans 15 amino acids. V dropped 6 bases and J dropped 1 base, with 18 bases sitting between them. CDR3 loop: CSATPPPSGQETQYF. The CDR3 DNA follows: TGCAGTGCCACCCCCCCGCCCAGCGGCCAAGAGACCCAGTACTTC.

This chain joins TRBV7-9 and TRBJ1-1, with TRBD1 matching 7 bases. This CDR3 contains 15 residues. Germline V gene sequence: CDR1 SEHNR, CDR2 FQNEAQ (reference sequence). After removal of 5 bases from V and 0 bases from J, the junction contained 6 bases not matched to a gene. CDR3 loop: CASSVPQGMNTEAFF. The CDR3 DNA reads TGTGCCAGCAGCGTACCACAGGGGATGAACACTGAAGCTTTCTTT.

The rearrangement uses TRBV5-5 and TRBJ1-2; no clear D gene. This CDR3 comprises 14 residues. Trimming stripped 2 bases from V and 6 bases from J, with 14 bases between. Germline V lookup: CDR1 SGHKS, CDR2 YYEKEE (reference sequence). The DNA for the CDR3 is TGTGCCAGCAGCTTAGGTCGGGTCAACCATGGCTACACCTTC. Protein sequence: CASSLGRVNHGYTF. Supplemented by reference TRBV5-5 and TRBJ1-2, the full variable domain reads DAGVTQSPTHLIKTRGQQVTLRCSPISGHKSVSWYQQVLGQGPQFIFQYYEKEERGRGNFPDRFSARQFPNYSSELNVNALLLGDSALYLCASSLGRVNHGYTFGSGTRLTVV.

This clonotype was detected a few times. The chain is built from TRBV14 and TRBJ2-2; 7 bases fit TRBD2. The ends lost 3 bases at V and 9 bases at J; junction bases unmatched: 31. This CDR3 comprises 22 residues. Germline V CDR1 and CDR2: SGHDN, FVKESK. The CDR3 DNA sequence: TGTGCCAGCAGCCATCCCGTTACCAGTAACAGCGGGGATTCTAAATCGGCCAGGGAGCTGTTTTTT. Protein product: CASSHPVTSNSGDSKSARELFF.

As to this clonotype: This may be a read error, as it is one base from a much larger clone. This rearrangement joins TRBV4-1 to TRBJ2-7; D remains ambiguous. Trimming left V 1 base short and J 2 bases short, with 18 bases between. The CDR3 has 17 amino acids. The germline CDR1 and CDR2 sequences are MGHRA and YSYEKL. This CDR3 is CASSQGVRPQSAYEQYF. The CDR3 nucleotides are TGCGCCAGCAGCCAAGGTGTTCGGCCCCAGAGCGCCTACGAGCAGTACTTC.

This sequence joins TRBV15 and TRBJ2-5, with unresolved D. The germline gives CDR1 LNHNV, CDR2 YYDKDF (reference sequence). The CDR3 is 13 amino acids. Trimming shortened V by 1 base and J by 14 bases, and 17 bases separated the two germline ends. For the CDR3, the DNA is TGTGCCACCAGCAGAGTACCGGGTCTCTCCCGCTACTTC. Translating it yields CATSRVPGLSRYF. Supplemented by reference TRBV15 and TRBJ2-5, the full variable domain reads DAMVIQNPRYQVTQFGKPVTLSCSQTLNHNVMYWYQQKSSQAPKLLFHYYDKDFNNEADTPDNFQSRRPNTSFCFLDIRSPGLGDTAMYLCATSRVPGLSRYFGPGTRLLVL.

This clonotype was detected only a few times. J is TRBJ2-4 and V is TRBV2; possibly TRBD2 for D (7 bases). CDR1 and CDR2 (germline): SNHLY, FYNNEI. Trimming took 1 base from V and 3 from J, leaving 19 bases between them. This CDR3 is 18 amino acids long. The CDR3 DNA reads as TGTGCCAGCAGTGAAGGGGGGTTGGCGGGGGCCAACAAAAACATTCAGTACTTC. It yields the protein CASSEGGLAGANKNIQYF.

The chain carries TRBV3-1 and TRBJ2-3; either TRBD1 or TRBD2 may supply D (5 bases each). The CDR3 has 14 amino acids. V lost 2 bases and J lost 4, with 10 bases in between. Germline-derived CDR1 and CDR2 are LGHDT and YNNKEL (reference sequence). CDR3 in amino acids: CASSQNRRPDTQYF. In nucleotides, the CDR3 is TGTGCCAGCAGCCAAAACAGGAGGCCAGATACGCAGTATTTT.

This clonotype was counted between two and nine times. The CDR3 carries no conserved terminal phenylalanine or tryptophan, so it likely arises from a read error. This rearrangement joins TRBV27 to TRBJ1-1, with TRBD1 matching 10 bases. With 4 bases clipped from V and 7 bases from J, the junction kept 12 bases outside the gene matches. The CDR3 sequence is 16 residues long. Germline CDR1 MNHEY, CDR2 SMNVEV (reference sequence). The CDR3 protein is CASSSSSTGGRDEAFS. The CDR3 DNA reads as TGTGCCAGCAGTTCATCGTCGACAGGGGGCCGGGATGAAGCTTTCTCT.

The gene calls are TRBV10-2 and TRBJ1-6; no definite D call. The V gene lost 2 bases and the J gene lost 0 bases, with 8 bases spanning the gap. This CDR3 comprises 16 residues. Germline CDR1 and CDR2: WSHSY and SAAADI. In nucleotides, the CDR3 is TGCGCCAGCAGTGAGGCGCGAGGCTCCTATAATTCACCCCTCCACTTT. This sequence encodes CASSEARGSYNSPLHF.

This clonotype was picked up one time. V is TRBV7-8 and J is TRBJ2-7; maybe TRBD1 (6 bases). This CDR3 contains 11 residues. V was trimmed by 9 bases and J by 2 bases, leaving 8 bases between them. Germline V gives CDR1 SGHVS, CDR2 FQNEAQ. CDR3 nucleotide sequence: TGTGCCAGACAGGGACCCTACGAGCAGTACTTC. Translating it yields CARQGPYEQYF.

The table lists this clonotype with a few counts. The CDR3 nucleotides are TGCGCCAGCAGTGAGGACGCAGGGCTGGAAGGCTACACCTTC. Its protein is CASSEDAGLEGYTF. The genes are TRBV10-2 and TRBJ1-2, with D possibly being TRBD1 (5 bases). The CDR3 has 14 amino acids. Germline lookup yields CDR1 WSHSY and CDR2 SAAADI. The ends were cut back, 2 bases at V and 8 bases at J, with 15 bases in the middle.

This clonotype was counted only a few times. The chain couples TRBV6-1 to TRBJ2-7; TRBD1 aligns across 8 bases. CDR3 size: 15 residues. Germline V gene lookup returns CDR1 MNHNS and CDR2 SASEGT. Trimming took 2 bases from V and 3 from J; bases not matched to a gene: 6. CDR3 nucleotide sequence: TGTGCCAGCAGTGAAAAGGACAGGGCCGGCTACGAGCAGTACTTC. Translation gives CASSEKDRAGYEQYF.

The chain couples TRBV7-6 to TRBJ2-1; D unclear. From germline, CDR1 is SGHVS and CDR2 FNYEAQ. The CDR3 spans 13 residues. The V end was cut by 1 base, the J end by 6 bases, with 7 bases between. CDR3 nucleotides: TGTGCCAGCAGCTTAGGGGCATTCAATGAGCAGTTCTTC. This gives the protein CASSLGAFNEQFF.

Turning to this clonotype: The CDR3 does not end in the conserved phenylalanine or tryptophan, so this is likely a read error. CDR3 coding DNA: TGTGCCAGCAGCTCTCATTGGGCCCGGGACACAAAATTCAAAGAGACCCAGTACGTC. Encoded protein: CASSSHWARDTKFKETQYV. The chain is built from TRBV11-2 and TRBJ2-5, with D possibly being TRBD1 (6 bases). The germline V and J ends were trimmed by 4 bases and 3 bases, with 27 bases remaining between them. In germline, CDR1 is SGHAT, CDR2 FQNNGV. The CDR3 length is 19 residues.

This chain joins TRBV10-3 and TRBJ1-1, with D tentatively TRBD1 (6 bases). V gave up 1 base and J gave up 10 bases, with 19 bases separating them. Per germline, CDR1 ENHRY and CDR2 SYGVKD. CDR3 length equals 15 residues. The CDR3 protein is CAISEWTASLRIAFF. Written as DNA, the CDR3 is TGTGCCATCAGTGAGTGGACAGCATCTTTAAGAATAGCTTTCTTT.

J is TRBJ2-5 and V is TRBV2; TRBD1 is a possible D gene (6 bases). Germline V CDR1 and CDR2: SNHLY, FYNNEI. V was clipped by 3 bases and J by 5 bases, with 10 bases between them. The CDR3 spans 13 residues. CDR3 amino acids: CASSEGAWETQYF. The CDR3 DNA follows: TGTGCCAGCAGTGAGGGGGCTTGGGAGACCCAGTACTTC. The full variable domain, in which reference TRBV2 and TRBJ2-5 provide the parts outside the CDR3, is EPEVTQTPSHQVTQMGQEVILRCVPISNHLYFYWYRQILGQKVEFLVSFYNNEISEKSEIFDDQFSVERPDGSNFTLKIRSTKLEDSAMYFCASSEGAWETQYFGPGTRLLVL.